The rows below give T cell receptor beta chains drawn from one sample of a study of T cell responses to AZD1222 COVID-19 vaccine. Repertoires were generated with immunoSEQ multiplex PCR, while TCRdb's copy carries only in-frame clones and drops some. The table includes 140,000 to 150,000 clones, about 94% detected once. Specimen: peripheral blood, collected 28 days after the second AZD1222 dose. Source of these receptors: an adult who received the AZD1222 COVID-19 vaccine. Both conserved end residues are part of each CDR3. The D gene is left open where the match is weak. A clone size is listed for some rows: how often the clone was seen (once, few, many), or a class if it is expanded.

CDR3 protein: CASSFGWDTEAFF
CDR3 DNA: TGTGCCAGCAGCTTCGGGTGGGACACTGAAGCTTTCTTT
V gene: TRBV5-6
clone size: NA
J gene: TRBJ1-1
D gene: NA

CDR3 protein: CASSRGEKQTSGELFF
CDR3 DNA: TGTGCCAGCAGCCGGGGGGAGAAGCAGACCAGCGGGGAGCTGTTTTTT
V gene: TRBV5-4
clone size: NA
J gene: TRBJ2-2
D gene: TRBD2

CDR3 protein: CASSPNLYSGNTIYF
CDR3 DNA: TGTGCCAGCTCACCAAACTTATACTCTGGAAACACCATATATTTT
V gene: TRBV18
clone size: NA
J gene: TRBJ1-3
D gene: NA

CDR3 protein: CANGRSTDTQYF
CDR3 DNA: TGTGCCAACGGACGTAGCACAGATACGCAGTATTTT
V gene: TRBV6-5
clone size: NA
J gene: TRBJ2-3
D gene: NA

CDR3 protein: CASSRGTGELYEQYF
CDR3 DNA: TGTGCCAGCAGCCGGGGGACAGGGGAACTATACGAGCAGTACTTC
V gene: TRBV4-2
clone size: NA
J gene: TRBJ2-7
D gene: TRBD1

CDR3 protein: CATSVAGNNSPLHF
CDR3 DNA: TGTGCCACCAGTGTAGCGGGGAATAATTCACCCCTCCACTTT
V gene: TRBV24-1
clone size: once
J gene: TRBJ1-6
D gene: NA

CDR3 protein: CASSPEGYEQYF
CDR3 DNA: TGTGCCAGCAGTCCCGAAGGGTACGAGCAGTACTTC
V gene: TRBV6-5
clone size: NA
J gene: TRBJ2-7
D gene: NA

CDR3 protein: CASSPLTSGSEQFF
CDR3 DNA: TGTGCCAGCAGTCCCCTTACTAGCGGAAGTGAGCAGTTCTTC
V gene: TRBV6-5
clone size: NA
J gene: TRBJ2-1
D gene: TRBD2

CDR3 protein: CATSDPRSSGNTIYF
CDR3 DNA: TGTGCCACCAGTGATCCCAGGTCCTCTGGAAACACCATATATTTT
V gene: TRBV24-1
clone size: NA
J gene: TRBJ1-3
D gene: NA

CDR3 protein: CASSPNPGKVNYGYTF
CDR3 DNA: TGTGCCAGCAGCCCTAACCCAGGGAAGGTGAACTATGGCTACACCTTC
V gene: TRBV16
clone size: NA
J gene: TRBJ1-2
D gene: NA

CDR3 protein: CASSLVHETQYF
CDR3 DNA: TGTGCCAGCAGCTTAGTACATGAGACCCAGTACTTC
V gene: TRBV7-9
clone size: NA
J gene: TRBJ2-5
D gene: NA

CDR3 protein: CASSPEVRDTQYF
CDR3 DNA: TGTGCCAGCAGCCCCGAGGTGCGGGATACGCAGTATTTT
V gene: TRBV11-3
clone size: NA
J gene: TRBJ2-3
D gene: NA

CDR3 protein: CASSYRASGNTIYF
CDR3 DNA: TGTGCCAGCAGTTACAGGGCCTCTGGAAACACCATATATTTT
V gene: TRBV6-5
clone size: NA
J gene: TRBJ1-3
D gene: NA

CDR3 protein: CASSAGAPYGYTF
CDR3 DNA: TGTGCCAGTAGTGCAGGCGCCCCCTATGGCTACACCTTC
V gene: TRBV19
clone size: NA
J gene: TRBJ1-2
D gene: NA

CDR3 protein: CASSDLAGAQQYF
CDR3 DNA: TGTGCCAGCAGTGATTTAGCGGGGGCGCAGCAGTACTTC
V gene: TRBV9
clone size: NA
J gene: TRBJ2-7
D gene: TRBD2

CDR3 protein: CASSARQGNNSPLHF
CDR3 DNA: TGTGCCAGCAGCGCAAGACAGGGTAATAATTCACCCCTCCACTTT
V gene: TRBV7-2
clone size: NA
J gene: TRBJ1-6
D gene: TRBD1

CDR3 protein: CASKAGRSNQPQHF
CDR3 DNA: TGTGCCAGCAAAGCAGGACGAAGCAATCAGCCCCAGCATTTT
V gene: TRBV6-6
clone size: NA
J gene: TRBJ1-5
D gene: NA

CDR3 protein: CASSVTAGGSQETQYF
CDR3 DNA: TGTGCCAGCAGCGTTACAGCGGGGGGCAGTCAAGAGACCCAGTACTTC
V gene: TRBV9
clone size: NA
J gene: TRBJ2-5
D gene: TRBD2

CDR3 protein: CASSLGTSGVTDTQYF
CDR3 DNA: TGCGCCAGCAGCTTGGGCACTAGCGGGGTCACAGATACGCAGTATTTT
V gene: TRBV5-1
clone size: NA
J gene: TRBJ2-3
D gene: TRBD2

CDR3 protein: CASSQARVNTEAFF
CDR3 DNA: TGTGCCAGCAGCCAAGCCAGGGTGAACACTGAAGCTTTCTTT
V gene: TRBV16
clone size: NA
J gene: TRBJ1-1
D gene: NA

CDR3 protein: CASSFGDRQLNTEAFF
CDR3 DNA: TGTGCCAGCAGCTTTGGGGATCGGCAGTTGAACACTGAAGCTTTCTTT
V gene: TRBV7-9
clone size: NA
J gene: TRBJ1-1
D gene: NA

CDR3 protein: CATLTSGSSYEQYF
CDR3 DNA: TGTGCCACCCTAACTAGCGGAAGCTCCTACGAGCAGTACTTC
V gene: TRBV6-5
clone size: NA
J gene: TRBJ2-7
D gene: TRBD2

CDR3 protein: CASSPGQGHQETQYF
CDR3 DNA: TGTGCCAGCAGCCCCGGACAGGGACACCAAGAGACCCAGTACTTC
V gene: TRBV4-2
clone size: NA
J gene: TRBJ2-5
D gene: TRBD1

CDR3 protein: CASSIGSSTDTQYF
CDR3 DNA: TGTGCCAGTAGTATCGGCTCTAGCACAGATACGCAGTATTTT
V gene: TRBV19
clone size: NA
J gene: TRBJ2-3
D gene: NA

CDR3 protein: CASRPGTGYDYGYTF
CDR3 DNA: TGTGCCAGTAGGCCCGGGACAGGGTATGACTATGGCTACACCTTC
V gene: TRBV19
clone size: once
J gene: TRBJ1-2
D gene: TRBD1

CDR3 protein: CASSEGSAPYEQYF
CDR3 DNA: TGTGCCAGCAGCGAAGGGTCCGCACCCTACGAGCAGTACTTC
V gene: TRBV7-2
clone size: NA
J gene: TRBJ2-7
D gene: NA